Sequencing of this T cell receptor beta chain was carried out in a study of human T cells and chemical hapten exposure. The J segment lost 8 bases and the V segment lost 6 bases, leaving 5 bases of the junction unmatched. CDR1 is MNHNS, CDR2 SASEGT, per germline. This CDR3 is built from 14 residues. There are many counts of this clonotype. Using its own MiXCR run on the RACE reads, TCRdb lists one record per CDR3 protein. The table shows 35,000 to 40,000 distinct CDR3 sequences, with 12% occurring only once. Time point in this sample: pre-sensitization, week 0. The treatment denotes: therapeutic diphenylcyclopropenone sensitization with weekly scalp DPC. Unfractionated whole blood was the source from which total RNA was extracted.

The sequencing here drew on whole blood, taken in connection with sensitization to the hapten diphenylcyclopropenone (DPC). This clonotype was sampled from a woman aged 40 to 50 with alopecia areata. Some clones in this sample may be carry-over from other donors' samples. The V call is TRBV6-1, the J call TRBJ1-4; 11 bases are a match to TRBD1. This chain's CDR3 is CASRRTGGAEKLFF. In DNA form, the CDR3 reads TGTGCCAGCAGAAGGACAGGGGGCGCCGAAAAACTGTTTTTT.